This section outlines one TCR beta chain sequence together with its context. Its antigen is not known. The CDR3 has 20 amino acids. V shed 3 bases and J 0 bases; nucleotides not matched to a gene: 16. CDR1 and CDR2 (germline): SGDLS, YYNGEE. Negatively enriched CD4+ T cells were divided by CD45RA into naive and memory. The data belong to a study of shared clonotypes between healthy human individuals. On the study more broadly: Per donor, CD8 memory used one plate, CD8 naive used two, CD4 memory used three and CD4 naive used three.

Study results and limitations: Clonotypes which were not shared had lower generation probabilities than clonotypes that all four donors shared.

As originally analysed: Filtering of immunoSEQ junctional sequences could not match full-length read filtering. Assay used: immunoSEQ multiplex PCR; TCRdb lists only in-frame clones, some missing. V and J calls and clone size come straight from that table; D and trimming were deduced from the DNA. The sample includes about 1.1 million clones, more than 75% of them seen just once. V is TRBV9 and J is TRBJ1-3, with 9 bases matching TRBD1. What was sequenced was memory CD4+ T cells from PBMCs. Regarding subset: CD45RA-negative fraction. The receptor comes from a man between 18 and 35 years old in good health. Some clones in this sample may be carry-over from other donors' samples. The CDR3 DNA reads TGTGCCAGCAGCGCGGGAGGGGACCGGGACAGGGTACTCTCTGGAAACACCATATATTTT. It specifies CASSAGGDRDRVLSGNTIYF. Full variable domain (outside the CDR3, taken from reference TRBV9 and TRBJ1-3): DSGVTQTPKHLITATGQRVTLRCSPRSGDLSVYWYQQSLDQGLQFLIQYYNGEERAKGNILERFSAQQFPDLHSELNLSSLELGDSALYFCASSAGGDRDRVLSGNTIYFGEGSWLTVV.